This entry lists 23 T cell receptor beta chains sequenced from one sample in a study of blood T cell repertoires in COVID-19. Assay: immunoSEQ multiplex PCR; the TCRdb copy retains only in-frame clones and omits some. The sample consists of 11,000 or so clones, 70% to 80% of them appearing once. What was sequenced was peripheral blood. These receptors were collected from a man aged 55 to 70 with COVID-19, enrolled during active disease.

Written as DNA, the CDR3 is TGTGCCAGCAGCAAAATAGAACAGAGAATTACTAGCACAGATACGCAGTATTTT. Amino acids: CASSKIEQRITSTDTQYF. V is TRBV21-1 and J is TRBJ2-3; the tabulated D call, TRBD1, remains unverified against the DNA. TRBV21-1 is described as a pseudogene. The CDR3 consists of 18 residues.

The chain links TRBV5-4 to TRBJ2-5, with 10 bases aligning to TRBD2. Per the germline V gene, CDR1 is SGHNT and CDR2 is YYREEE (reference sequence). With 2 bases clipped from V and 8 bases from J, the junction kept 9 bases outside the gene matches. CDR3 size: 15 residues. This chain's CDR3 is CASSLSSGGQGTQYF. Written as DNA, the CDR3 is TGTGCCAGCAGCTTATCTAGCGGGGGCCAGGGAACCCAGTACTTC.

The table lists this clone with a few counts. The chain couples TRBV12-5 to TRBJ1-1; D not certain. Germline CDR1 reads LGHNT; CDR2 reads FRNRAP. CDR3 length: 17 amino acids. Trimming shortened V by 1 base and J by 1 base, and 16 bases separated the two germline ends. Here the CDR3 reads CASGLGPGYYRNTEAFF. The CDR3 DNA follows: TGTGCTAGTGGTTTGGGCCCCGGGTATTATCGGAACACTGAAGCTTTCTTT.

The gene calls are TRBV11-2 and TRBJ2-1; maybe TRBD2 (5 bases). With 1 base removed from V and 13 bases from J, the gap between germline ends came to 20 bases. Germline loops: CDR1 SGHAT, CDR2 FQNNGV. CDR3 length: 15 amino acids. Here the CDR3 reads CASSLGPVGGPQQFF. The CDR3 DNA reads TGTGCCAGCAGCTTAGGGCCAGTCGGCGGGCCCCAACAGTTCTTC.

The genes are TRBV12-3 or TRBV12-4 and TRBJ1-5, with 7 bases that match TRBD1. The CDR3 runs 13 residues. J was trimmed by 4 bases and V by 6 bases; bases with no gene match: 3. In DNA form, the CDR3 reads TGTGCCAGCAGCTGGGACAGAAATCAGCCCCAGCATTTT. Its protein is CASSWDRNQPQHF.

The rearrangement uses TRBV18 and TRBJ1-5; TRBD1 aligns across 8 bases. Trimming removed 6 bases from V and 5 bases from J; junction bases left unmatched: 6. The germline CDR1 and CDR2 sequences are KGHSH and LQKENI. The CDR3 is 14 amino acids. The CDR3 bases are TGTGCCAGCTCTACCGGACAGGGTGATCAGCCCCAGCATTTT. This encodes CASSTGQGDQPQHF.

This clone was recorded once. The rearrangement uses TRBV6-5 and TRBJ2-5; 8 bases are a match to TRBD2. The CDR3 runs to 12 residues. J lost 6 bases, V lost 7 bases, and 4 bases had no gene match. CDR1 MNHEY and CDR2 SVGAGI come from the germline V gene. The CDR3 region is CASTGLGQTQYF. The CDR3 coding sequence is TGTGCCAGCACGGGACTAGGACAGACCCAGTACTTC.

V and J are TRBV5-1 and TRBJ2-2, with TRBD2 as a possible D gene (6 bases). Germline lookup yields CDR1 SGHRS and CDR2 YFSETQ. The CDR3 extends over 12 amino acids. Deletions cut 10 bases from V and 2 bases from J, with 9 bases between. In nucleotides, the CDR3 is TGCGCCGGGCGGGGAAACACCGGGGAGCTGTTTTTT. This codes for CAGRGNTGELFF. The complete variable domain, with remaining parts taken from reference TRBV5-1 and TRBJ2-2, reads KAGVTQTPRYLIKTRGQQVTLSCSPISGHRSVSWYQQTPGQGLQFLFEYFSETQRNKGNFPGRFSGRQFSNSRSEMNVSTLELGDSALYLCAGRGNTGELFFGEGSRLTVL.

This chain joins TRBV18 and TRBJ1-6; 7 bases agree with TRBD1. The CDR3 has 16 residues. With 0 bases clipped from V and 8 bases from J, the junction kept 7 bases outside the gene matches. Germline V gene data show CDR1 as KGHSH and CDR2 as LQKENI. CDR3 nucleotides: TGTGCCAGCTCACCACCGTCAGGGGGGAAGGATTCACCCCTCCACTTT. This translates into CASSPPSGGKDSPLHF. The full variable domain, rest sourced from reference TRBV18 and TRBJ1-6, is NAGVMQNPRHLVRRRGQEARLRCSPMKGHSHVYWYRQLPEEGLKFMVYLQKENIIDESGMPKERFSAEFPKEGPSILRIQQVVRGDSAAYFCASSPPSGGKDSPLHFGNGTRLTVT.

The rearrangement uses TRBV19 and TRBJ1-5; TRBD1 is a possible D gene (5 bases). Trimming cost V 4 bases and J 7 bases, with 11 bases left between them. This CDR3 has 13 residues. Germline V gene lookup returns CDR1 LNHDA and CDR2 SQIVND (reference sequence). The CDR3 region has the DNA TGTGCCAGTAGTAGGGTGGAGGGGCAGCCCCAGCATTTT. Its translation is CASSRVEGQPQHF.

This clone is a singleton in its sample. The chain joins TRBV6-5 to TRBJ1-2; 7 bases are a match to TRBD1. Trimming removed 7 bases from V and 2 bases from J; junction bases left unmatched: 7. The CDR3 spans 14 residues. CDR1 is MNHEY, CDR2 SVGAGI, per germline. CDR3 loop: CASTDRARNYGYTF. CDR3 coding DNA: TGTGCCAGCACAGACAGGGCGAGAAACTATGGCTACACCTTC.

This clone ranks as medium-sized. This chain connects TRBV5-1 to TRBJ1-3; 7 positions match TRBD1. J was trimmed by 4 bases and V by 6 bases; bases with no gene match: 7. CDR1 is SGHRS, CDR2 YFSETQ, per germline. The CDR3 is 14 amino acids. The CDR3 nucleotides read TGCGCCAGCACCCCACAGGACAGGGGAAACACCATATATTTT. It codes for CASTPQDRGNTIYF.

This clone was counted a few times. This sequence joins TRBV9 and TRBJ1-2; the match to TRBD1 covers 7 bases. With V trimmed by 6 bases and J by 4 bases, 12 bases remained unmatched. This CDR3 region has 15 residues. Germline V gene data show CDR1 as SGDLS and CDR2 as YYNGEE. The DNA of the CDR3 is TGTGCCAGCACCACCACAGGGGAAGGTTCCTATGGCTACACCTTC. It is translated as CASTTTGEGSYGYTF.

This sequence joins TRBV5-1 and TRBJ2-3; D perhaps matches TRBD1 (5 bases). CDR3 length equals 17 residues. Germline V CDR1 and CDR2: SGHRS, YFSETQ. V gave up 0 bases and J gave up 5 bases, with 19 bases separating them. Written as DNA, the CDR3 is TGCGCCAGCAGCTTGGATGTCGGGCAGGGCGGTTTAGATACGCAGTATTTT. Protein product: CASSLDVGQGGLDTQYF.

This clone was counted a few times. The genes are TRBV6-1 and TRBJ2-2; 8 nucleotides line up with TRBD1. Germline assignment: CDR1 MNHNS and CDR2 SASEGT. The CDR3 runs to 14 residues. The junction had 7 bases not matched to a gene; V was cut back by 11 bases and J by 2 bases. This chain's CDR3 is CAVGQASNTGELFF. The CDR3 region has the DNA TGTGCCGTGGGACAGGCCAGTAACACCGGGGAGCTGTTTTTT.

This sequence joins TRBV19 and TRBJ1-5; TRBD1 aligns across 12 bases. V was clipped by 9 bases and J by 0 bases; unmatched bases: 12. Germline V lookup: CDR1 LNHDA, CDR2 SQIVND (reference sequence). The CDR3 consists of 18 residues. This CDR3 reads CARRRRDRGPTSNQPQHF. The CDR3 bases are TGTGCCAGGAGACGCCGGGACAGGGGGCCTACTAGCAATCAGCCCCAGCATTTT.

The chain employs TRBV14 and TRBJ2-7; 7 positions agree with TRBD1. Germline CDR1 is SGHDN and CDR2 is FVKESK. V lost 1 base and J lost 2; bases outside the gene matches: 11. The CDR3 is 17 residues long. The CDR3 region has the DNA TGTGCCAGCAGCCAAGGCCCAAGGACAGGCCACCCCTACGAGCAGTACTTC. Amino acid sequence: CASSQGPRTGHPYEQYF.

The J gene is TRBJ2-1, the V gene TRBV6-5; TRBD2 agrees at 9 bases. This CDR3 is built from 12 residues. The V gene end was trimmed by 8 bases and the J gene end by 8 bases; junction bases not matched to a gene: 4. In germline, CDR1 is MNHEY, CDR2 SVGAGI. This chain's CDR3 is CASRGGAYEQFF. DNA for the CDR3: TGTGCCAGCCGCGGGGGGGCATATGAGCAGTTCTTC.

The gene calls are TRBV14 and TRBJ2-3; the D gene is possibly TRBD1 (5 bases). V lost 0 bases, J lost 1 base, and 8 bases lay in between. The CDR3 extends over 15 amino acids. The germline gives CDR1 SGHDN, CDR2 FVKESK. The CDR3 loop reads CASSQDVGGTDTQYF. The DNA for the CDR3 is TGTGCCAGCAGCCAAGATGTAGGGGGCACAGATACGCAGTATTTT.

This clone is a singleton in its sample. The gene calls are TRBV18 and TRBJ2-7; D gene uncertain. Between the trimmed V and J ends, which lost 5 bases and 1 base, there was a span of 6 bases. This CDR3 has 12 residues. Germline CDR1 reads KGHSH; CDR2 reads LQKENI. The CDR3 sequence: CASSSESYEQYF. CDR3 coding DNA: TGTGCCAGCTCATCGGAGTCCTACGAGCAGTACTTC.

The CDR3 nucleotides read TGTGCCAGCTCACCCTATGTGGGAGACGGATTAGCCAAAAACATTCAGTACTTC. Its translation is CASSPYVGDGLAKNIQYF. The rearrangement links TRBV18 to TRBJ2-4; D may be TRBD2 (5 bases). In germline, CDR1 is KGHSH, CDR2 LQKENI. The germline V and J ends were trimmed by 3 bases and 0 bases, with 18 bases remaining between them. The CDR3 is 18 residues long. Full variable domain (rest looked up from reference TRBV18 and TRBJ2-4): NAGVMQNPRHLVRRRGQEARLRCSPMKGHSHVYWYRQLPEEGLKFMVYLQKENIIDESGMPKERFSAEFPKEGPSILRIQQVVRGDSAAYFCASSPYVGDGLAKNIQYFGAGTRLSVL.

The chain carries TRBV6-2 or TRBV6-3 and TRBJ1-5; tentatively, D is TRBD1 (5 bases). The V end lost 3 bases, the J end lost 5 bases, and 11 bases lay between the germline ends. CDR1 is MNHEY, CDR2 SVGEGT, per germline. CDR3 size: 14 residues. The CDR3 is CASSYWQGDQPQHF. The CDR3 coding sequence is TGTGCCAGCAGTTATTGGCAGGGCGATCAGCCCCAGCATTTT.

The chain uses TRBV28 and TRBJ2-7; 7 bases line up with TRBD1. V lost 5 bases to trimming and J lost 7 bases; unmatched junction nucleotides: 11. CDR1 and CDR2 (germline): MDHEN, SYDVKM. CDR3 length equals 14 residues. CDR3 sequence reads: CASSLDRVRLEQYF. The CDR3 bases are TGTGCCAGCAGTCTCGACAGGGTACGACTGGAGCAGTACTTC.